This T cell receptor beta chain originates from a study of neoadjuvant nivolumab and ipilimumab in lung cancer. The method was immunoSEQ multiplex PCR; TCRdb's version includes in-frame clones alone and lacks a portion of them. The sample holds roughly 45,000 clones, about 89% seen once. Whole-study findings and limits: Resected tumors had greater TCR richness and clonality than uninvolved lung.

Of note for this clone: Its antigen is not known.

The receptor was derived from an adult with non-small cell lung cancer. Some clones in this sample may be carry-over from other donors' samples. Sequencing used blood, obtained before neoadjuvant nivolumab, alone or with ipilimumab.

For the CDR3, the DNA is TGCGCCAGCAGCTTGGAAAGACAGGGGTACTCCTACGAGCAGTACTTC. This codes for CASSLERQGYSYEQYF. V and J are TRBV5-1 and TRBJ2-7; 8 bases match TRBD1. Germline values: CDR1 SGHRS, CDR2 YFSETQ. J gave up 0 bases and V 0 bases, and 5 bases lay outside the gene matches. The CDR3 length is 16 residues.